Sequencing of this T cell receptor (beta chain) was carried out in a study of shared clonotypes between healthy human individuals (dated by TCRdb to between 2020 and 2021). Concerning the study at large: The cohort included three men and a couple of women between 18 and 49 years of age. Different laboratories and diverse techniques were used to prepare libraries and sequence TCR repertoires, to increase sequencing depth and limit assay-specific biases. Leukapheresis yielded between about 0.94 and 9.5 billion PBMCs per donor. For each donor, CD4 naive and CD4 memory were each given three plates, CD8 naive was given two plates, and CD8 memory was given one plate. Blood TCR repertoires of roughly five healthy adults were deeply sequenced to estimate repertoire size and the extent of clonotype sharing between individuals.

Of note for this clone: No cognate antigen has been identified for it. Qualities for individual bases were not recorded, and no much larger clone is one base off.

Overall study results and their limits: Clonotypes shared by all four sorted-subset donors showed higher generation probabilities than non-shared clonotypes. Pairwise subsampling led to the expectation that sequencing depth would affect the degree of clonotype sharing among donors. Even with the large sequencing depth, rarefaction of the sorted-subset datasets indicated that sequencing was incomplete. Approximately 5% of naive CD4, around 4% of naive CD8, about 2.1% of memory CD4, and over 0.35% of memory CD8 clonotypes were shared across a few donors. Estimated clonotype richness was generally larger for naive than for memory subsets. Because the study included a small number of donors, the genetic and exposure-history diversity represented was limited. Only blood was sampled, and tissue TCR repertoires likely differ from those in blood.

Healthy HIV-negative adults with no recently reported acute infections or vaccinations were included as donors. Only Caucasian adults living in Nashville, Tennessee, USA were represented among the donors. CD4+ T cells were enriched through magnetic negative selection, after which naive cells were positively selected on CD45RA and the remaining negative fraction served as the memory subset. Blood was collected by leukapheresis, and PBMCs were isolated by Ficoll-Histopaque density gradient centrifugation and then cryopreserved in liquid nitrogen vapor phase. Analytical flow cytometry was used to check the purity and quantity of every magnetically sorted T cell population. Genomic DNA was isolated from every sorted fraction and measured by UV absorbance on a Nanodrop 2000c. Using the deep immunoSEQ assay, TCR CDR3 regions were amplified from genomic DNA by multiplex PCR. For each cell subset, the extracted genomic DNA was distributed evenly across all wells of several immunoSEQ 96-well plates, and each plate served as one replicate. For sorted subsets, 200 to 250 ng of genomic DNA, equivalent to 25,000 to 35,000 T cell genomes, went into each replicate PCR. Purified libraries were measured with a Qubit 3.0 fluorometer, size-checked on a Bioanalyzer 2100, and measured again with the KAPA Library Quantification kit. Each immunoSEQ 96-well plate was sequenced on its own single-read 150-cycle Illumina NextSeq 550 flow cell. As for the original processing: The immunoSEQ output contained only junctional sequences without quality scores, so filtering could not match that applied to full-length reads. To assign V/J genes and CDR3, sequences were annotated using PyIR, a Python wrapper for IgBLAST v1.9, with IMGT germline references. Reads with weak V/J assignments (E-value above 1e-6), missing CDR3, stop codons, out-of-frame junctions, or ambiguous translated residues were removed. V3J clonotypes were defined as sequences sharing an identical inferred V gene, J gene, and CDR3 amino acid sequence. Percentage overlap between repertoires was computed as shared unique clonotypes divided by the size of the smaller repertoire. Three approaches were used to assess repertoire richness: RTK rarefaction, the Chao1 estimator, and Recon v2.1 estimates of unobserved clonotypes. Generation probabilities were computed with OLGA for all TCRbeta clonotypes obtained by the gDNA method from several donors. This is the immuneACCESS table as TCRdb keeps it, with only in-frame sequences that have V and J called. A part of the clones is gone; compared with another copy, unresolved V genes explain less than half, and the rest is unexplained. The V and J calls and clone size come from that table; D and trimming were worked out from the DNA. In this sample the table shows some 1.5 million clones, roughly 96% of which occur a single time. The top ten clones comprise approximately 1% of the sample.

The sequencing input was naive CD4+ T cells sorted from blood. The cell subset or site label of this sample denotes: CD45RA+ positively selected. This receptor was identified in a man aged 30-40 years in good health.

The CDR3 sequence is CASSLVAGGGTGELFF. The sequence in DNA is TGTGCCAGCAGCTTAGTAGCGGGAGGGGGAACCGGGGAGCTGTTTTTT. The chain couples TRBV7-6 to TRBJ2-2; the central 11 bases match TRBD2. In the germline V gene, CDR1 corresponds to SGHVS and CDR2 to FNYEAQ. From the cysteine up to the phenylalanine, the CDR3 has a length of 16 residues. The kept DNA is CDR3 alone, 48 bases in frame from the first base. V is pruned by 1 base and J by 5 bases, leaving 3 bases of the junction without a gene match.